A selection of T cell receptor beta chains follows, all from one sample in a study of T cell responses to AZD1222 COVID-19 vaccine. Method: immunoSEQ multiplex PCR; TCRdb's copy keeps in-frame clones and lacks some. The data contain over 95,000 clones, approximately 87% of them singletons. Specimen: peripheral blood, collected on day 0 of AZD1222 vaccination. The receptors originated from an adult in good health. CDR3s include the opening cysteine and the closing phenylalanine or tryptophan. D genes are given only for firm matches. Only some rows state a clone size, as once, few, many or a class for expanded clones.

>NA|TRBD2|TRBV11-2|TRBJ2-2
CASSLGRASGSSGELFF
TGTGCCAGCAGCTTAGGGAGAGCGAGCGGGAGCTCCGGGGAGCTGTTTTTT
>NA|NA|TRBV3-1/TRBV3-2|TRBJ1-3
CASSLLGGGLSGNTIYF
TGTGCCAGCAGCCTCCTCGGTGGAGGGCTCTCTGGAAACACCATATATTTT
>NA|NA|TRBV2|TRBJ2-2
CASSEAFGELFF
TGTGCCAGCAGTGAAGCGTTCGGGGAGCTGTTTTTT
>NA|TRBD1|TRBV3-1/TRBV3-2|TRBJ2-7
CASSQGDRADYEQYF
TGTGCCAGCAGCCAAGGGGACAGGGCCGACTACGAGCAGTACTTC
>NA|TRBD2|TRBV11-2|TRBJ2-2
CASSFQTSGLTGELFF
TGTGCCAGCAGCTTCCAAACTAGCGGATTAACCGGGGAGCTGTTTTTT
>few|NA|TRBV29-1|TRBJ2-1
CSVQSRQGVAYNEQFF
TGCAGCGTTCAAAGTCGCCAGGGTGTGGCCTACAATGAGCAGTTCTTC
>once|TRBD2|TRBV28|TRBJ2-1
CASSGLLAGGTRGFF
TGTGCCAGCTCCGGGCTCCTAGCGGGAGGGACCCGTGGGTTCTTC
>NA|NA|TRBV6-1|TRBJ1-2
CASSEHYGYTF
TGTGCCAGCAGTGAACACTATGGCTACACCTTC
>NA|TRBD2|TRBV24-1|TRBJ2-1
CATSDSSGRAGSTYNEQFF
TGTGCCACCAGTGATTCTAGCGGGAGGGCCGGGAGCACCTACAATGAGCAGTTCTTC
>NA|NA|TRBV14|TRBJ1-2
CASSQVQPGPGVRYTF
TGTGCCAGCAGCCAAGTCCAACCGGGCCCAGGTGTCCGCTACACCTTC
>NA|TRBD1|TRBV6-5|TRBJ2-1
CASRDRVGNEQFF
TGTGCCAGCAGGGACAGGGTGGGCAATGAGCAGTTCTTC
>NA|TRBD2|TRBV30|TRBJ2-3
CALSASGSPSTDTQYF
TGTGCCTTATCAGCTAGCGGGTCACCTAGCACAGATACGCAGTATTTT
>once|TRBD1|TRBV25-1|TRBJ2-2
CASNPIGGRTGELFF
TGTGCCAGCAACCCCATAGGGGGCCGCACCGGGGAGCTGTTTTTT
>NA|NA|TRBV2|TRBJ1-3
CASSSGTGNTIYF
TGTGCCAGCAGTTCCGGGACAGGAAACACCATATATTTT